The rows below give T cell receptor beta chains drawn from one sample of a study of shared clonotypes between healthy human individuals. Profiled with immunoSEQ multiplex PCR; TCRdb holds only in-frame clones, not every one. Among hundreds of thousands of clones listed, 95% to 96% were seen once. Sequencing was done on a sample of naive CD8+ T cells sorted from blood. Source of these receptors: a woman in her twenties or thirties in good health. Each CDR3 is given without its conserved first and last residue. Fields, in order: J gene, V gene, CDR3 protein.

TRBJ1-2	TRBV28	ASSLHGFRPPNYGYT
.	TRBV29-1	SAYGRAGGRYEQY
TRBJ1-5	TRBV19	ASTPLVTGEQPQH
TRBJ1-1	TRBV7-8	ASSSAPGGEAF
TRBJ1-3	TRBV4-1	ASSQSRTPSGNTIY
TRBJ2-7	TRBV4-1	ASSQVPGQRGHEQY
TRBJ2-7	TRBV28	ASTPLTSGGYEQY
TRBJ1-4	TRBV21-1	ASSKPRSSLGKLF
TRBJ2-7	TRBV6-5	ASTSGYPYEQY
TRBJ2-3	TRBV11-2	ASSPVGTLRDTDTQY
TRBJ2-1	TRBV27	ASSPPRGEQF
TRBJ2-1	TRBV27	ASTGQGANEQF
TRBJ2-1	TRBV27	ASSYSPARARTEQF
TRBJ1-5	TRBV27	ASSLRQGGQPQH
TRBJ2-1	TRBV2	ASSETGGLAGAIEQF
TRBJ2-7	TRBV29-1	SVEEGTGVGQY